This T cell receptor beta chain originates from a study of blood T cell repertoires in COVID-19. Whole-study context: The origin of the acute and convalescent COVID-19 samples was the United States, Italy and Spain.

In the authors' methods: The assay estimated nucleated cells by amplifying reference gene primers. The protocol was immunoSEQ multiplex PCR, while the TCRdb copy is restricted to in-frame clones and leaves out a portion. V and J calls plus clone size are reproduced from that table; the DNA served to infer D and trimming. The sample lists around 260,000 clones; roughly 84% were seen once. The V end was cut by 1 base, the J end by 2 bases, with 12 bases between. The CDR3 is 15 residues long. CDR1 is SGHTA, CDR2 FQGNSA, per germline. This clone was recorded once. This chain links TRBV7-2 with TRBJ2-7; a possible D gene is TRBD1 (6 bases). The material sequenced was peripheral blood. This sequence originates from a person aged 70 to 79 with COVID-19, enrolled during active disease. Here the CDR3 DNA reads TGTGCCAGCAGCTTAGGGGGGCTAGGGGCCTACGAGCAGTACTTC. It is translated as CASSLGGLGAYEQYF.